The text below deals with one T cell receptor beta chain. The antigen it binds to is not known. Per-nucleotide qualities are absent, and no much larger clonotype sits a single base away. This sample is drawn from a study of human T cells and chemical hapten exposure (TCRdb year 2021). Context from the whole study: For sensitization, 2% DPC in acetone was applied to an approximately 2 cm by approximately 2 cm area of upper inner arm skin. Patch testing was done on the upper back using Finn chambers containing 0.01% DPC, and results were scored after 6 days according to International Contact Dermatitis Research Group standards. Throughout the study period of about 25 weeks, patients also received therapeutic DPC doses to the scalp every week. Blood for TCR sequencing was provided by twenty-nine alopecia patients at one to four time points (pre-sensitization, 2, 6 and 24 weeks). Libraries were pooled for sequencing, and per-sample TCR yields varied mainly because of small differences in library volumes within the pool. In alopecia patients, the study followed how the peripheral blood TCR repertoire changed in vivo over primary and secondary sensitization to diphenylcyclopropenone (DPC), a hapten. Patient blood was sampled pre-sensitization (week 0) and at 2, 6 and about 24 weeks after DPC sensitization. The mostly female patient cohort included alopecia areata with under or over 50% scalp involvement, alopecia totalis and alopecia universalis.

From cysteine to phenylalanine, the CDR3 is 12 amino acids long. Only the CDR3 part of the read is kept: 36 bases, read in frame from the first base. A distance of 11 bases separates the germline ends of V and J, which lose 4 bases and 8 bases respectively. The germline V gene sets CDR1 to MNHEY and CDR2 to SVGEGT. The library was built by means of RACE. This sample was sequenced with a NextSeq 500. Library preparation attached unique molecular identifiers to individual cDNA molecules for quantitative, reproducible TCR counting. From each blood RNA sample, both TCR alpha and TCR beta chains were sequenced. Per the source publication's procedure: The median number of TCRs per sample was roughly 100,000, ranging from about 20,000 to 690,600. The Decombinator software suite was used to annotate V, J and CDR3 in the TCR reads. For PS versus PT1 abundance plots, all samples were subsampled to the same number of TCRs (28,000). Expanded TCRs were defined as absent before sensitization and observed at least eight times at the 2-week time point. TCRdb cleaned the public reads at Q25 with fastp, built clones with MiXCR and kept in-frame beta chains. Each record represents a unique CDR3 protein, reported with the most common genes and DNA among its rows. What appears here as the V and J calls and clone size reflects TCRdb's work, not the paper's. Within this sample are some 300,000 distinct CDR3 sequences, with approximately 5% of them counted one time only. Around 8.8% of the sample goes to the ten largest clones.

Read against the paper, the sample's time point label means: pre-sensitization, week 0. This sample's treatment or condition label indicates: therapeutic diphenylcyclopropenone sensitization with weekly scalp DPC. Blood at each patch-test visit was drawn before the patch test was applied. Patients were eligible if aged 18 to 70, diagnosed with alopecia and judged suitable for DPC therapy, and pregnant patients were excluded. Total RNA was extracted from unfractionated whole blood that had been collected in Tempus Blood RNA tubes. Paper-wide results and their limitations: Significantly more large CDR3 similarity clusters were formed by expanded TCRs than by pre-sensitization or healthy control sets, consistent with antigen-driven responses. All patients had alopecia, a presumed autoimmune disease, so their immune response might differ from that of healthy individuals. Patch test score correlated positively with the number of PT1 expanded TCRs, reaching significance at thresholds 8, 16 and 32 but not at 4. Repeated subsampling changed both the strength of the expansion versus patch-test correlation and the threshold at which that correlation became significant. DPC sensitization did not change how many TCRs were above 1 in 1000 frequency, and no evidence was found of alterations in global repertoire structure.

This receptor chain uses TRBV6-2 or TRBV6-3 and TRBJ1-1; the D gene remains uncertain. Sequencing was performed on whole blood, taken in connection with sensitization to the hapten diphenylcyclopropenone (DPC). The receptor was isolated from a woman under 30 with alopecia areata. Some clones in this sample may be carry-over from other donors' samples. The DNA sequence is as follows: TGTGCCAGCAGTTTGAGGGCGGAGGAAGCTTTCTTT. This is translated as CASSLRAEEAFF.